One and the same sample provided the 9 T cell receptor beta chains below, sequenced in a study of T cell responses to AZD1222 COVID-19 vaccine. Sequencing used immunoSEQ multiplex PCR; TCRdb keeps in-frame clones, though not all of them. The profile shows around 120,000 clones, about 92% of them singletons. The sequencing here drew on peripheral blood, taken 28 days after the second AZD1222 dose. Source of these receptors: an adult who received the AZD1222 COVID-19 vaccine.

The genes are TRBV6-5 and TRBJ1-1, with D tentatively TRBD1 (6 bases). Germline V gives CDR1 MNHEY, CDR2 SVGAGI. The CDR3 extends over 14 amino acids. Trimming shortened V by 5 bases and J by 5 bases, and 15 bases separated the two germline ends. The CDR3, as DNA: TGTGCCAGCAGTCATCCTCCAGGGGAAACTGAAGCTTTCTTT. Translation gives CASSHPPGETEAFF.

CDR3 DNA sequence: TGTGCCAGCAGTATGGGGACAGGCCTCTCTGGGGCCAACGTCCTGACTTTC. Translating it yields CASSMGTGLSGANVLTF. V and J are TRBV25-1 and TRBJ2-6; 8 nucleotides agree with TRBD1. The V segment lost 5 bases and the J segment 0 bases; nucleotides outside the gene matches: 6. The CDR3 is made up of 17 amino acids. The V gene's germline CDR1 is MGHDK and CDR2 SYGVNS.

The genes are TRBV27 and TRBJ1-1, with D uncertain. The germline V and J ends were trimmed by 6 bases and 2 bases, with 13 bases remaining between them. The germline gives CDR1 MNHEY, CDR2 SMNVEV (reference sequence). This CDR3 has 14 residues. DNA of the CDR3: TGTGCCAGCAGCTCCGGCAGCCCTAACACTGAAGCTTTCTTT. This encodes CASSSGSPNTEAFF.

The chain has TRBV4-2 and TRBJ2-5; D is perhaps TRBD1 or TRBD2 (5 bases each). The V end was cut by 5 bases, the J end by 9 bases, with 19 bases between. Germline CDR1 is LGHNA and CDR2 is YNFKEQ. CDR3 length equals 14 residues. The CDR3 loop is CASSEKVGDEPQYF. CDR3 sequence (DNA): TGTGCCAGCAGCGAAAAAGTGGGGGACGAGCCCCAGTACTTC.

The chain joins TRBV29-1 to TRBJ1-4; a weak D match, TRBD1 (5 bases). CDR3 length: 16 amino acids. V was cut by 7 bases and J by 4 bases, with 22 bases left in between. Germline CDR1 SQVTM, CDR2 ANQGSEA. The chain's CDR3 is CSAGGTGGNLNEKLFF. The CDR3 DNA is TGCAGCGCCGGAGGGACGGGTGGCAACCTTAATGAAAAACTGTTTTTT.

In nucleotides, the CDR3 is TGTGCCAGCAGCTTAGACCTACCGCTTCGACAGGAGGGAGGAGGCGAGCAGTACTTC. This encodes CASSLDLPLRQEGGGEQYF. This rearrangement joins TRBV11-2 to TRBJ2-7, with D possibly being TRBD1 or TRBD2 (6 bases each). CDR1 is SGHAT, CDR2 FQNNGV, per germline. Trimming left V 0 bases short and J 6 bases short, with 27 bases between. CDR3 length equals 19 residues.

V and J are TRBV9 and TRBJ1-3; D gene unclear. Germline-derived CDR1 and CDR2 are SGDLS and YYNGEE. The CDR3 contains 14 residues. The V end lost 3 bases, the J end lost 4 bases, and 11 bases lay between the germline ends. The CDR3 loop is CASSGTVYGNTIYF. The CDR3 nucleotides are TGTGCCAGCAGCGGTACAGTATACGGAAACACCATATATTTT. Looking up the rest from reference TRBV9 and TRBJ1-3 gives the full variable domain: DSGVTQTPKHLITATGQRVTLRCSPRSGDLSVYWYQQSLDQGLQFLIQYYNGEERAKGNILERFSAQQFPDLHSELNLSSLELGDSALYFCASSGTVYGNTIYFGEGSWLTVV.

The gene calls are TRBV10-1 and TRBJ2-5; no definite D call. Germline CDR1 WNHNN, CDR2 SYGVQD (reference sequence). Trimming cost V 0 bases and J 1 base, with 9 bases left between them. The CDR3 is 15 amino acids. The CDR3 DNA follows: TGCGCCAGCAGTGAGTCGGAGAAGGCCCAAGAGACCCAGTACTTC. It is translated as CASSESEKAQETQYF.

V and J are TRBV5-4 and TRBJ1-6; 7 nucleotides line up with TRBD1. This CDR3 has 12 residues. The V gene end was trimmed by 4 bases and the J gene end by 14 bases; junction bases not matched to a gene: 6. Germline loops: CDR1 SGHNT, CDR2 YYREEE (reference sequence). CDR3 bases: TGTGCCAGCAGCGGGGGACAGCGGGCCCTCCACTTT. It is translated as CASSGGQRALHF.